Listed below are T cell receptor beta chains from one sample, sequenced in a study of beta chain features in type 1 diabetes. TCRdb keeps only in-frame clones here, not all; method: immunoSEQ multiplex PCR. The sample includes 350,000 or so clones, around 20% of them seen just once. The material sequenced was naive CD4+ T cells from blood. These receptors originate from a woman aged 18-35 years in good health. Both conserved end residues are part of each CDR3. The order of the fields is V gene, clone size, D gene, J gene, CDR3 protein, CDR3 DNA. D genes are given only for firm matches. Only part of the rows carry a size: once, few, many, or a class if the clone is expanded.

TRBV5-4	few	-	TRBJ2-2	CASSPGLVGELFF	TGTGCCAGCAGTCCAGGGTTGGTCGGGGAGCTGTTTTTT
TRBV6-5	-	-	TRBJ1-5	CASSSGYSNQPQHF	TGTGCCAGCAGTTCCGGTTATAGCAATCAGCCCCAGCATTTT
TRBV4-1	-	TRBD1	TRBJ1-2	CASSQGVTGGPNYGYTF	TGCGCCAGCAGCCAAGGGGTGACAGGGGGCCCCAACTATGGCTACACCTTC
TRBV5-1	-	-	TRBJ2-2	CASSSGGGELFF	TGCGCCAGCAGCTCGGGTGGCGGGGAGCTGTTTTTT
TRBV2	-	-	TRBJ2-2	CASSVGTTRTGELFF	TGTGCCAGCAGCGTCGGGACAACCCGCACCGGGGAGCTGTTTTTT
TRBV10-3	-	TRBD1	TRBJ2-3	CAISDRDRESTDTQYF	TGTGCCATCAGTGACCGGGACAGGGAAAGCACAGATACGCAGTATTTT
TRBV18	few	TRBD1	TRBJ2-5	CASSPSGQPLRGTQYF	TGTGCCAGCTCACCGTCGGGACAGCCCTTGAGGGGGACCCAGTACTTC
TRBV5-1	few	-	TRBJ2-7	CASSTAAGEQYF	TGCGCCAGCAGCACAGCAGCGGGCGAGCAGTACTTC
TRBV11-2	few	-	TRBJ2-3	CASGTLRGTDTQYF	TGTGCCAGCGGGACTCTGCGCGGCACAGATACGCAGTATTTT
TRBV2	few	-	TRBJ2-2	CASRVSGSTGELFF	TGTGCCAGCAGAGTTAGCGGATCCACCGGGGAGCTGTTTTTT